This T cell receptor beta chain stems from a study of monozygotic twins with inflammatory bowel disease. Study-level results: Diversity of TCRbeta measured by inverse Simpson was lower in IBD patients than in healthy co-twins. Different T cell subtypes could not be distinguished. The data did not back a single strong IBD-associated clonotype or signal. For repertoire similarity, concordant twins did not differ from discordant twins, possibly because power was limited.

The CDR3 spans 15 residues. Germline loops: CDR1 MNHNS, CDR2 SASEGT. Turning to this clonotype: Its antigen is undetermined.

Reanalyzing the 5' RACE reads, TCRdb keeps one entry per CDR3 protein, without DNA. The sample totals about 420,000 distinct CDR3 sequences. This sequence originates from a human donor with ulcerative colitis or Crohn's disease, or a healthy co-twin of an affected twin (not recorded which). Material for sequencing was blood. The genes are TRBV6-1 and TRBJ1-1. The CDR3 loop reads CASSSRGPVISEAFF.